The clone carrying this T cell receptor beta chain was seen once. Its antigen is undetermined. This record comes from a study of T cell repertoires in cytomegalovirus infection. The wider study: Peptides in the study included HLA-C-restricted and HLA-B-restricted CMV epitopes. Signatures in public TCR beta sequences pointed to both CMV infection and matching HLA type.

TCRdb processed the reads anew with MiXCR; each CDR3 protein has one entry. The sample has approximately 110,000 distinct CDR3 sequences, about 40% seen once. General study points: Predominance within the ex vivo response was attributable to HLA-C-restricted CMV-specific TCR beta clonotypes.

The TCR originated in a human donor in good health (CMV status not recorded). Some clones in this sample may be carry-over from other donors' samples. This material consisted of CD8+ T cells from cultured PBMCs, taken from culture after CMV antigen stimulation.

In DNA, the CDR3 is TGCGCCAGCAGCCCGAACCCCAATCGGAAAGATACGCAGTATTTT. It specifies CASSPNPNRKDTQYF. The chain carries TRBV4-1 and TRBJ2-3; no clear D. Germline-derived CDR1 and CDR2 are MGHRA and YSYEKL. Trimming stripped 4 bases from V and 5 bases from J, with 16 bases between. The CDR3 extends over 15 amino acids.